The 30 T cell receptor beta chains presented below share a single source sample, sequenced in a study of shared clonotypes between healthy human individuals. CD45RO-negative, CCR7-positively selected cells formed the naive CD8 fraction, excluding terminally differentiated effector memory CD45RA+ cells. Profiled with immunoSEQ multiplex PCR; TCRdb holds only in-frame clones, not every one. This table has under 2,000,000 clones, approximately 94% appearing once. Sequenced sample: naive CD8+ T cells sorted from blood. Receptors originate from a man younger than 35 in good health.

The chain uses TRBV27 and TRBJ2-7; a possible D gene is TRBD2 (5 bases). Trimming removed 0 bases at V and 3 bases at J, with 9 bases between. There are 14 residues in the CDR3. The germline CDR1 and CDR2 sequences are MNHEY and SMNVEV (reference sequence). The CDR3 coding sequence is TGTGCCAGCAGTTTATCGAAGGCGGGCTACGAGCAGTACTTC. Its translation is CASSLSKAGYEQYF.

The J gene is TRBJ1-1, the V gene TRBV28; a weak D match, TRBD1 (6 bases). V lost 5 bases and J 7 bases, leaving 17 bases between the germline ends. Germline V CDR1 and CDR2: MDHEN, SYDVKM. This CDR3 is 14 amino acids long. The CDR3 sequence is CASSQAGAEGEAFF. CDR3 bases: TGTGCCAGCAGTCAGGCAGGGGCAGAAGGTGAAGCTTTCTTT.

The genes are TRBV19 and TRBJ2-2; 9 bases match TRBD2. V was pared by 3 bases and J by 3 bases, with 5 bases of the junction left unmatched. Germline V gives CDR1 LNHDA, CDR2 SQIVND (reference sequence). The CDR3 extends over 16 amino acids. CDR3 DNA: TGTGCCAGTAGTATTATAGCGGGGGTGGACACCGGGGAGCTGTTTTTT. Translation: CASSIIAGVDTGELFF.

This sequence joins TRBV5-1 and TRBJ2-1; D is ambiguous. The CDR3 has 12 residues. Germline values: CDR1 SGHRS, CDR2 YFSETQ. Trimming pared 4 bases from V and 15 bases from J, leaving 17 bases between. The CDR3 DNA reads TGCGCCAGCAGCCCGGGCCCCGACCTGGGGTTCTTC. Translating gives CASSPGPDLGFF.

Note on this clone: This CDR3 is also generated by other DNA sequences in the sample. The gene calls are TRBV6-5 and TRBJ2-1; a possible D gene is TRBD1 (6 bases). The V end was cut by 2 bases, the J end by 2 bases, with 10 bases between. This CDR3 region has 15 residues. The germline V gene encodes CDR1 MNHEY and CDR2 SVGAGI. This chain's CDR3 is CASSYRAGAYNEQFF. CDR3 nucleotides: TGTGCCAGCAGTTACAGGGCAGGGGCCTACAATGAGCAGTTCTTC.

The chain joins TRBV19 to TRBJ2-7, with D possibly being TRBD1 (6 bases). Germline values: CDR1 LNHDA, CDR2 SQIVND (reference sequence). V lost 11 bases and J 5 bases, leaving 19 bases between the germline ends. This CDR3 is 13 amino acids long. The CDR3 DNA sequence: TGTGCCGGTCGGACAGCTCCTCGGAACGAGCAGTACTTC. Translated: CAGRTAPRNEQYF. Combining the CDR3 with reference TRBV19 and TRBJ2-7 gives the whole variable domain DGGITQSPKYLFRKEGQNVTLSCEQNLNHDAMYWYRQDPGQGLRLIYYSQIVNDFQKGDIAEGYSVSREKKESFPLTVTSAQKNPTAFYLCAGRTAPRNEQYFGPGTRLTVT.

The J gene is TRBJ1-2, the V gene TRBV7-9; TRBD1 matches at 12 bases. The trim removed 8 bases at V and 6 bases at J, leaving 7 bases unmatched. Germline CDR1 SEHNR, CDR2 FQNEAQ (reference sequence). The CDR3 contains 14 residues. The CDR3 DNA reads TGTGCCAGCGTCCCGGGACAGGGGGCGAATGGCTACACCTTC. Translating it yields CASVPGQGANGYTF.

The CDR3 here is CASSGGGAATNEKLFF. In DNA form, the CDR3 reads TGTGCCAGCAGCGGAGGGGGGGCGGCAACTAATGAAAAACTGTTTTTT. The chain recombines TRBV7-9 with TRBJ1-4; the D gene is possibly TRBD1 (6 bases). The CDR3 is 16 amino acids. Germline-derived CDR1 and CDR2 are SEHNR and FQNEAQ (reference sequence). V was clipped by 5 bases and J by 0 bases, with 13 bases between them.

J is TRBJ1-2 and V is TRBV4-3; 9 bases line up with TRBD1. The CDR3 is 16 residues long. Germline V lookup: CDR1 LGHNA, CDR2 YSLEER. V lost 0 bases to trimming and J lost 8 bases; unmatched junction nucleotides: 10. The CDR3 DNA reads TGCGCCAGCAGCCAAGATATAGGGGACAGGGTATGGGGCTACACCTTC. Its protein is CASSQDIGDRVWGYTF.

CDR3 nucleotide sequence: TGTGCCAGCAGACTGACAGGGGAGAGCTATGGCTACACCTTC. Protein product: CASRLTGESYGYTF. The gene calls are TRBV5-4 and TRBJ1-2; TRBD1 agrees at 8 bases. CDR1 is SGHNT and CDR2 is YYREEE in the germline V gene (reference sequence). The CDR3 has 14 amino acids. The V gene end was trimmed by 5 bases and the J gene end by 4 bases; junction bases not matched to a gene: 7.

The chain employs TRBV27 and TRBJ2-1, with D unresolved. CDR3 length equals 13 residues. Germline CDR1 reads MNHEY; CDR2 reads SMNVEV (reference sequence). V gave up 7 bases and J gave up 5 bases, with 12 bases separating them. CDR3 sequence: CASTFLGDNEQFF. CDR3 DNA sequence: TGTGCCAGCACCTTCTTAGGAGACAATGAGCAGTTCTTC.

CDR3 in DNA: TGTGCCAGTCACAGGGGCGTAAGTCCCTACAATGAGCAGTTCTTC. Translation: CASHRGVSPYNEQFF. The gene calls are TRBV19 and TRBJ2-1; TRBD1 matches at 7 bases. In germline, CDR1 is LNHDA, CDR2 SQIVND (reference sequence). The CDR3 contains 15 residues. Trimming cost V 8 bases and J 2 bases; bases outside gene matches: 9. Based on the CDR3 plus reference TRBV19 and TRBJ2-1, the full variable domain is DGGITQSPKYLFRKEGQNVTLSCEQNLNHDAMYWYRQDPGQGLRLIYYSQIVNDFQKGDIAEGYSVSREKKESFPLTVTSAQKNPTAFYLCASHRGVSPYNEQFFGPGTRLTVL.

The chain recombines TRBV6-6 with TRBJ2-7; D not resolved. V lost 6 bases, J lost 5 bases, and 8 bases lay in between. CDR1 and CDR2 from the germline V gene are MNHNY and SVGAGI (reference sequence). The CDR3 spans 11 residues. The CDR3 region is CASSQSNEQYF. Here the CDR3 DNA reads TGTGCCAGCAGCCAAAGTAACGAGCAGTACTTC.

The gene calls are TRBV5-1 and TRBJ2-1; D possibly matches TRBD1 or TRBD2 (6 bases each). This CDR3 spans 12 amino acids. Germline CDR1 reads SGHRS; CDR2 reads YFSETQ. V shed 5 bases and J shed 8 bases, with 11 bases lying between them. CDR3 residues: CASSKGDYEQFF. CDR3 DNA sequence: TGCGCCAGCAGTAAGGGGGACTATGAGCAGTTCTTC.

This rearrangement joins TRBV19 to TRBJ1-2; TRBD1 is a possible D gene (6 bases). The CDR3 is 16 amino acids. Trimming took 4 bases from V and 6 from J, leaving 21 bases between them. Germline CDR1 LNHDA, CDR2 SQIVND (reference sequence). Here the CDR3 DNA reads TGTGCCAGTAGTAAACGGACAGAACGGGATGAAAATGGCTACACCTTC. Translation: CASSKRTERDENGYTF.

The CDR3 sequence: CASSPDSGTYEQYF. The DNA of the CDR3 is TGTGCCAGCAGCCCCGACTCAGGTACCTACGAGCAGTACTTC. The chain carries TRBV7-3 and TRBJ2-7; no definite D call. The germline V gene has CDR1 SGHTA and CDR2 FQGTGA. This CDR3 has 14 amino acids. The germline V and J ends were trimmed by 5 bases and 2 bases, with 13 bases remaining between them. The whole variable domain, filled in from reference TRBV7-3 and TRBJ2-7, reads GAGVSQTPSNKVTEKGKYVELRCDPISGHTALYWYRQSLGQGPEFLIYFQGTGAADDSGLPNDRFFAVRPEGSVSTLKIQRTERGDSAVYLCASSPDSGTYEQYFGPGTRLTVT.

The chain uses TRBV6-6 and TRBJ2-5, with 10 bases fitting TRBD2. The CDR3 has 16 amino acids. V gave up 1 base and J gave up 3 bases; unmatched junction bases: 5. CDR1 MNHNY and CDR2 SVGAGI come from the germline V gene (reference sequence). As DNA, the CDR3 is TGTGCCAGCAGTTACTTTCTAGCGGGAGTGGAAGAGACCCAGTACTTC. Protein product: CASSYFLAGVEETQYF.

This chain links TRBV5-6 with TRBJ2-7, with D perhaps TRBD2 (6 bases). The V and J ends lost 4 bases and 0 bases respectively, with 14 bases between them. CDR3 length: 15 residues. Germline CDR1 is SGHDT and CDR2 is YYEEEE. As DNA, the CDR3 is TGTGCCAGCAGCCCCGGGGGTGGGAGCTCCTACGAGCAGTACTTC. Protein: CASSPGGGSSYEQYF.

The V call is TRBV19, the J call TRBJ1-6; a possible D gene is TRBD1 (6 bases). The V gene lost 5 bases and the J gene lost 8 bases, with 16 bases spanning the gap. This CDR3 comprises 15 residues. Germline V gene data show CDR1 as LNHDA and CDR2 as SQIVND (reference sequence). The CDR3 reads CASSRLKGGDSPLHF. Written as DNA, the CDR3 is TGTGCCAGTAGTCGTTTAAAAGGGGGAGATTCACCCCTCCACTTT. Full variable domain (rest looked up from reference TRBV19 and TRBJ1-6): DGGITQSPKYLFRKEGQNVTLSCEQNLNHDAMYWYRQDPGQGLRLIYYSQIVNDFQKGDIAEGYSVSREKKESFPLTVTSAQKNPTAFYLCASSRLKGGDSPLHFGNGTRLTVT.

The chain is built from TRBV5-4 and TRBJ2-7; 7 bases agree with TRBD2. The junction had 1 base not matched to a gene; V was cut back by 1 base and J by 3 bases. CDR1 and CDR2 from the germline V gene are SGHNT and YYREEE (reference sequence). The CDR3 spans 13 residues. For the CDR3, the DNA is TGTGCCAGCAGCTTGTGGGGGGGCTACGAGCAGTACTTC. Translated: CASSLWGGYEQYF.

V is TRBV6-1 and J is TRBJ2-2; D gene unclear. Trimming removed 2 bases from V and 0 bases from J, with 7 bases in between. CDR1 and CDR2 from the germline V gene are MNHNS and SASEGT. This CDR3 contains 15 residues. CDR3 region: CASSETSANTGELFF. The CDR3 coding sequence is TGTGCCAGCAGTGAAACGTCGGCGAACACCGGGGAGCTGTTTTTT.

The rearrangement uses TRBV7-9 and TRBJ2-2; 7 nucleotides match TRBD1. Per germline, CDR1 SEHNR and CDR2 FQNEAQ (reference sequence). Trimming at V came to 5 bases and at J to 3 bases, leaving 6 bases not matched to a gene. The CDR3 is 15 amino acids. This CDR3 is CASSPRDSYTGELFF. CDR3 in DNA: TGTGCCAGCAGCCCCCGGGACAGCTACACCGGGGAGCTGTTTTTT.

This sequence joins TRBV4-1 and TRBJ2-3; TRBD2 might be the D (6 bases). Trimming removed 2 bases at V and 2 bases at J, with 17 bases between. This CDR3 is built from 17 residues. From germline, CDR1 is MGHRA and CDR2 YSYEKL. CDR3: CASSQTDLALHTDTQYF. CDR3 DNA: TGCGCCAGCAGCCAAACCGACCTAGCGCTTCACACAGATACGCAGTATTTT.

Only a few counts were recorded for this clone. The chain is built from TRBV27 and TRBJ1-1; no clear D. The CDR3 sequence is 14 residues long. Trimming pared 5 bases from V and 7 bases from J, leaving 17 bases between. Germline assignment: CDR1 MNHEY and CDR2 SMNVEV (reference sequence). The DNA of the CDR3 is TGTGCCAGCAGTATGGCGTGGGGAGAAGGTGAAGCTTTCTTT. Translated, it gives CASSMAWGEGEAFF.

The rearrangement uses TRBV7-2 and TRBJ2-7; 7 bases line up with TRBD1. Germline CDR1 and CDR2: SGHTA and FQGNSA. This CDR3 region has 16 residues. V lost 1 base to trimming and J lost 0 bases; unmatched junction nucleotides: 6. The CDR3 coding sequence is TGTGCCAGCAGCTTAGTCCGGGACAGTTTCTCCTACGAGCAGTACTTC. It specifies CASSLVRDSFSYEQYF.

This clone was seen a single time. The chain couples TRBV4-1 to TRBJ2-1; D unresolved. Germline V gives CDR1 MGHRA, CDR2 YSYEKL. This CDR3 spans 15 amino acids. Trimming cost V 0 bases and J 6 bases, with 12 bases left between them. DNA for the CDR3: TGCGCCAGCAGCCAAGATCCGGTACGAGGCAATGAGCAGTTCTTC. This sequence encodes CASSQDPVRGNEQFF.

This clone was recorded only once. CDR3 in amino acids: CASSPPLARSYEQYF. In DNA form, the CDR3 reads TGTGCCAGCAGCCCCCCACTTGCCCGGTCCTACGAGCAGTACTTC. The genes are TRBV2 and TRBJ2-7, with D hard to call. V was cut by 6 bases and J by 1 base, with 16 bases left in between. The CDR3 extends over 15 amino acids. Germline V CDR1 and CDR2: SNHLY, FYNNEI.

The rearrangement uses TRBV10-3 and TRBJ2-5; possible D gene TRBD2, 5 bases. Germline values: CDR1 ENHRY, CDR2 SYGVKD. The CDR3 is 14 residues long. V lost 6 bases and J 0 bases, leaving 11 bases between the germline ends. CDR3 nucleotide sequence: TGTGCCATCAGGCCGGAGGACTACCAAGAGACCCAGTACTTC. Translating it yields CAIRPEDYQETQYF.

The J gene is TRBJ2-5, the V gene TRBV5-4; D gene unclear. The CDR3 is 13 residues long. The germline CDR1 and CDR2 sequences are SGHNT and YYREEE (reference sequence). The V and J ends lost 0 bases and 7 bases respectively, with 10 bases between them. The CDR3 loop reads CASSLDRDGTQYF. Here the CDR3 DNA reads TGTGCCAGCAGCTTGGACAGAGACGGGACCCAGTACTTC.

The chain is built from TRBV9 and TRBJ2-3, with 8 bases that match TRBD2. Germline assignment: CDR1 SGDLS and CDR2 YYNGEE. With V trimmed by 3 bases and J by 0 bases, 12 bases remained unmatched. There are 18 residues in the CDR3. This CDR3 reads CASSESGGGQTSTDTQYF. DNA of the CDR3: TGTGCCAGCAGCGAATCGGGCGGGGGGCAAACTAGCACAGATACGCAGTATTTT. The full variable domain, rest sourced from reference TRBV9 and TRBJ2-3, is DSGVTQTPKHLITATGQRVTLRCSPRSGDLSVYWYQQSLDQGLQFLIQYYNGEERAKGNILERFSAQQFPDLHSELNLSSLELGDSALYFCASSESGGGQTSTDTQYFGPGTRLTVL.